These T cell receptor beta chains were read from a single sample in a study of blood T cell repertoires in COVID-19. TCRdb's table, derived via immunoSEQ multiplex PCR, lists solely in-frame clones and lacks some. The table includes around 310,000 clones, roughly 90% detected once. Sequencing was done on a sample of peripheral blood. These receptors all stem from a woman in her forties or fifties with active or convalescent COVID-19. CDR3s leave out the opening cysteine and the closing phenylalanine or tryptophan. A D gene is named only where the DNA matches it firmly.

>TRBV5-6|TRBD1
ASSLLGTGENEKLF
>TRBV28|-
ASSYSTGFSYYGYT
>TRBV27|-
ASSWGPHSNQPQH
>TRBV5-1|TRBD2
ASSSGLAGASEQY
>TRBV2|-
ASSSHSPYEQY
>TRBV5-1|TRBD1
ASSLGRTGVTYEQY
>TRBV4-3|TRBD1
ASSQRDRGTGANVLT
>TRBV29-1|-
SGGIVNNEQF
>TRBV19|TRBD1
ASTQSDPGTGGNGYT
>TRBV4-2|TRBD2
ASSPTSGGPLYEQY
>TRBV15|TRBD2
ATRLTTGTSGYNEQF
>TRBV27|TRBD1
ASSLSMWDRGRRADTQY
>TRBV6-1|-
ASSEDRGGTEAF
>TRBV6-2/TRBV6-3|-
ASSYGGRGNSPLH
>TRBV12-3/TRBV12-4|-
ASSPISTEAF
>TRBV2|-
ASSEALRQGKNIQY
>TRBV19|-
ASSIRTENTGELF
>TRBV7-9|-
ASSRRDIRTQF
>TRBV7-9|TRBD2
ASSFGILAGPRRTDTQY
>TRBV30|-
AWGSSSGAYEQY
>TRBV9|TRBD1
ASRRGQVVNSPLH
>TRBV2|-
ASSPLFSQSGTEAF
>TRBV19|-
ASSFRGGNIQY
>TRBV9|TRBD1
ASSVFDRDDEKLF
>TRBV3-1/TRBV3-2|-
ASSQEGQVLGYT
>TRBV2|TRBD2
ASRRGGGTDTQY
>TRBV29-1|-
SVLGSYNEQF
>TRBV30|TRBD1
AWGQGARETQY
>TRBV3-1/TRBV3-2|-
ASSPSETQY